These 6 T cell receptor beta chains were all obtained from the same sample, sequenced in a study of T cell responses to AZD1222 COVID-19 vaccine. Profiled with immunoSEQ multiplex PCR; TCRdb holds only in-frame clones, not every one. Of roughly 99,000 clones in the sample, about 93% were seen once. This sample comprised peripheral blood, obtained on day 0 of AZD1222 vaccination. Source of these receptors: an adult in good health.

The chain couples TRBV19 to TRBJ2-3; no definite D call. Germline values: CDR1 LNHDA, CDR2 SQIVND (reference sequence). There are 14 residues in the CDR3. Trimming stripped 6 bases from V and 1 base from J, with 11 bases between. The CDR3 loop reads CASRINMGTDTQYF. The CDR3 DNA follows: TGTGCCAGTAGGATCAACATGGGCACAGATACGCAGTATTTT. Based on the CDR3 plus reference TRBV19 and TRBJ2-3, the full variable domain is DGGITQSPKYLFRKEGQNVTLSCEQNLNHDAMYWYRQDPGQGLRLIYYSQIVNDFQKGDIAEGYSVSREKKESFPLTVTSAQKNPTAFYLCASRINMGTDTQYFGPGTRLTVL.

The chain couples TRBV2 to TRBJ1-6; D is uncertain. The germline gives CDR1 SNHLY, CDR2 FYNNEI. Trimming took 2 bases from V and 7 from J, leaving 9 bases between them. CDR3 length: 14 amino acids. CDR3 amino acids: CASSELVGNSPLHF. CDR3 nucleotides: TGTGCCAGCAGTGAATTGGTTGGGAATTCACCCCTCCACTTT.

The rearrangement links TRBV3-1 (or the pseudogene TRBV3-2) to TRBJ2-2; a possible D gene is TRBD1 (6 bases). Per germline, CDR1 LGHDT and CDR2 YNNKEL (reference sequence). Trimming took off 5 bases at V and 6 bases at J, with 16 bases between the two ends. This CDR3 is 15 amino acids long. Here the CDR3 reads CASSTTRDTPGELFF. DNA for the CDR3: TGTGCCAGCAGCACAACCCGGGACACCCCCGGGGAGCTGTTTTTT.

The chain couples TRBV6-6 to TRBJ2-7; tentatively, D is TRBD1 (5 bases). Trimming took off 8 bases at V and 2 bases at J, with 13 bases between the two ends. CDR3 length: 13 amino acids. The germline V gene has CDR1 MNHNY and CDR2 SVGAGI (reference sequence). The CDR3 spells CASLDTFPYEQYF. The CDR3 DNA is TGTGCCAGCTTGGACACATTTCCCTACGAGCAGTACTTC.

The chain joins TRBV6-6 to TRBJ1-6, with TRBD1 matching over 7 bases. With 7 bases clipped from V and 9 bases from J, the junction kept 12 bases outside the gene matches. The CDR3 sequence is 15 residues long. The germline CDR1 and CDR2 sequences are MNHNY and SVGAGI (reference sequence). CDR3 nucleotides: TGTGCCAGCACCCCCGGGAGACAGGGCCGTTCACCCCTCCACTTT. Protein sequence: CASTPGRQGRSPLHF.

The chain uses TRBV4-1 and TRBJ2-1; D is possibly TRBD1 or TRBD2 (7 bases each). The CDR3 sequence is 17 residues long. Germline V gene sequence: CDR1 MGHRA, CDR2 YSYEKL. Trimming pared 8 bases from V and 9 bases from J, leaving 29 bases between. CDR3 bases: TGCGCCAGCGGGGGGGGTAACAGGGGAGTCAATGATGGTGAGCAGTTCTTC. Protein product: CASGGGNRGVNDGEQFF.